The rows below give T cell receptor beta chains drawn from one sample of a study of technical replicates of blood from a handful of donors. Sequenced by immunoSEQ multiplex PCR; TCRdb stores in-frame clones only, minus some. The repertoire includes tens of thousands of clones, roughly 92% of them detected once, and approximately 0.4% sits in the top ten. Material for sequencing was T cells isolated from PBMCs. These receptors came from a human donor in good health. Both conserved end residues are part of each CDR3. The D gene is left open where the match is weak. Rows give clone size only sometimes, using once, few, many, or a class for an expanded clone.

size | D | J | V | DNA | CDR3
- | - | TRBJ2-6 | TRBV18 | TGTGCCAGCTCTCCTACCTCTGGGGCCAACGTCCTGACTTTC | CASSPTSGANVLTF
- | TRBD2 | TRBJ2-5 | TRBV11-3 | TGTGCCAGCAGCCGGGGACTAGGAACATCAGAGACCCAGTACTTC | CASSRGLGTSETQYF
- | - | TRBJ1-3 | TRBV7-7 | TGTGCTAGCAGCCCGACAACAGGGTTACCTGGAAACACCATATATTTT | CASSPTTGLPGNTIYF
- | - | TRBJ2-7 | TRBV27 | TGTGCCAGCAGTTCCAGCTACGAGCAGTACTTC | CASSSSYEQYF
- | TRBD2 | TRBJ2-2 | TRBV7-9 | TGTGCCAGCAGCTTAGCACTAGCGCCGAACACCGGGGAGCTGTTTTTT | CASSLALAPNTGELFF
once | - | TRBJ1-4 | TRBV6-6 | TGTGCCAGCAGTTTATCGGGGTCCAATGAAAAACTGTTTTTT | CASSLSGSNEKLFF
- | - | TRBJ2-5 | TRBV4-3 | TGCGCCAGCAGCTGGACAGTGGAGACCCAGTACTTC | CASSWTVETQYF
- | - | TRBJ2-2 | TRBV9 | TGTGCCAGCAGCGTATCAGGTTATTCCTACGGGGAGCTGTTTTTT | CASSVSGYSYGELFF
- | - | TRBJ2-7 | TRBV4-3 | TGCGCCAGCAGCCAAGAAGGGGGTCCCTACGAGCAGTACTTC | CASSQEGGPYEQYF
many | TRBD1 | TRBJ1-5 | TRBV18 | TGTGCCAGCTCACTGACAGGGCTCAATCAGCCCCAGCATTTT | CASSLTGLNQPQHF
- | TRBD2 | TRBJ2-7 | TRBV27 | TGTGCCAGCAGTTTAAAACTAGCGGGAACGTCCGAGCAGTACTTC | CASSLKLAGTSEQYF
- | TRBD1 | TRBJ2-7 | TRBV6-1 | TGTGCCAGCAGTGAATCAACAGGGGCCACCTACGAGCAGTACTTC | CASSESTGATYEQYF
- | - | TRBJ2-2 | TRBV6-4 | TGTGCCAGCAGCGGGACTCCGAACACCGGGGAGCTGTTTTTT | CASSGTPNTGELFF
- | TRBD2 | TRBJ2-3 | TRBV6-6 | TGTGCCGGATCGACTAGCGGGAGAGGGTACGATACGCAGTATTTT | CAGSTSGRGYDTQYF
- | TRBD1 | TRBJ1-2 | TRBV4-1 | TGCGCCAGCAGCCAAGGGACAGGGGAATACTATGGCTACACCTTC | CASSQGTGEYYGYTF
- | TRBD2 | TRBJ2-7 | TRBV6-9 | TGTGCCAGCAGGGTGCCGTTTAGCGGGAGTAGGTACGAGCAGTACTTC | CASRVPFSGSRYEQYF
- | TRBD2 | TRBJ2-3 | TRBV7-3 | TGTGCCAGCAGCCAGGGGACTAGTCTCACAGATACGCAGTATTTT | CASSQGTSLTDTQYF
- | - | TRBJ2-3 | TRBV7-2 | TGTGCCAGCAGCTTAGTATCGGGAGGCACAGATACGCAGTATTTT | CASSLVSGGTDTQYF
- | - | TRBJ2-3 | TRBV5-5 | TGTGCCAGCAGCTTCTCCCAGATGATCGTCTTTTCTAGCACAGATACGCAGTATTTT | CASSFSQMIVFSSTDTQYF
- | TRBD2 | TRBJ2-7 | TRBV29-1 | TGCAGCGTTGGGGAGGGGCTAGGTTTCGAGCAGTACTTC | CSVGEGLGFEQYF
- | TRBD2 | TRBJ2-3 | TRBV7-3 | TGTGCCAGCAGCCCACGTAGCGGGAGGAGGGATACGCAGTATTTT | CASSPRSGRRDTQYF
- | - | TRBJ2-7 | TRBV6-1 | TGTGCCAGCTCCCTCGGGGGTACCTGGGCCGAGCAGTACTTC | CASSLGGTWAEQYF
- | - | TRBJ2-1 | TRBV4-3 | TGCGCCAGCAGCCAAGATAACAATGAGCAGTTCTTC | CASSQDNNEQFF
- | TRBD1 | TRBJ2-7 | TRBV5-6 | TGTGCCAGCAGCTTAGCCGGGACAGGGTTCGAGCAGTACTTC | CASSLAGTGFEQYF
few | TRBD1 | TRBJ1-5 | TRBV4-1 | TGCGCCAGCAGCCAAGAGGGACAGGGGTTTAGCAATCAGCCCCAGCATTTT | CASSQEGQGFSNQPQHF
- | TRBD1 | TRBJ2-3 | TRBV28 | TGTGCCAGCAGTTTTAAAGGGGGCCTCAGCACAGATACGCAGTATTTT | CASSFKGGLSTDTQYF
- | TRBD1 | TRBJ1-2 | TRBV6-6 | TGTGCCAGCAGTCCGGGACAGGTCTATGGCTACACCTTC | CASSPGQVYGYTF
- | TRBD1 | TRBJ1-2 | TRBV4-3 | TGCGCCAGCAGCCTAATCGGGACAGGGGCCCATGGCTACACCTTC | CASSLIGTGAHGYTF
- | - | TRBJ2-3 | TRBV19 | TGTGCCAGTAGTATAGTGCTGGAGCTTGGCACAGATACGCAGTATTTT | CASSIVLELGTDTQYF
- | TRBD2 | TRBJ2-1 | TRBV9 | TGTGCCAGCAGCGGATACGAGCGGGAGTTGGGGAATGAGCAGTTCTTC | CASSGYERELGNEQFF
- | TRBD1 | TRBJ1-5 | TRBV5-5 | TGTGCCAGCAGCGGACAGGGGGGGAATCAGCCCCAGCATTTT | CASSGQGGNQPQHF
- | - | TRBJ2-3 | TRBV11-3 | TGTGCCAGCAGCTTTACCTCGTCGGCAGATACGCAGTATTTT | CASSFTSSADTQYF
- | TRBD1 | TRBJ2-7 | TRBV25-1 | TGTGCCAGCAGTGCCTTTCGGGACAGCTCCTACGAGCAGTACTTC | CASSAFRDSSYEQYF
- | TRBD2 | TRBJ2-7 | TRBV18 | TGTGCCAGCTCAGATGAGGGAGGGCCCAACTTGGTACGCGAGCAGTACTTC | CASSDEGGPNLVREQYF
- | TRBD1 | TRBJ2-7 | TRBV15 | TGTGCCACCAGCAGGGCGGGACAGGGGGACCACGAGCAGTACTTC | CATSRAGQGDHEQYF
- | - | TRBJ1-5 | TRBV5-6 | TGTGCCAGCAGCTCCGGGGGTCAGCCCCAGCATTTT | CASSSGGQPQHF
- | TRBD1 | TRBJ1-2 | TRBV5-4 | TGTGCCAGCAGCTGGACTGACAGGGCATATGGCTACACCTTC | CASSWTDRAYGYTF
- | TRBD2 | TRBJ2-7 | TRBV7-2 | TGTGCCAGCAGCTTAATGACGGGAGGGCCGTACGAGCAGTACTTC | CASSLMTGGPYEQYF
once | TRBD2 | TRBJ2-3 | TRBV28 | TGTGCCAGCAGTGGGGACTACTCAGATACGCAGTATTTT | CASSGDYSDTQYF
- | TRBD1 | TRBJ2-7 | TRBV11-3 | TGTGCCAGCCAGGGGACAGTCGGGGCATACGAGCAGTACTTC | CASQGTVGAYEQYF
- | - | TRBJ1-1 | TRBV7-3 | TGTGCCAGCAGCTCCGACAGATACACTGAAGCTTTCTTT | CASSSDRYTEAFF
- | - | TRBJ2-7 | TRBV25-1 | TGTGCCAGCAGTGACGGGGTGAAGTACTTC | CASSDGVKYF
once | TRBD1 | TRBJ1-5 | TRBV25-1 | TGTGCCAGCAGTGAATCGGGACAGGGGGTCGGGCCCCAGCATTTT | CASSESGQGVGPQHF
- | TRBD1 | TRBJ1-2 | TRBV2 | TGTGCCAGCAGTCAAGACAGGGACGGCGGCTACACCTTC | CASSQDRDGGYTF
medium-sized | TRBD1 | TRBJ1-1 | TRBV30 | TGTGCCTGGAGTGTACAGGGGGCGGAAGCTTTCTTT | CAWSVQGAEAFF
- | TRBD2 | TRBJ2-7 | TRBV4-2 | TGTGCCAGCAGCCAAGAAATCTTTCTAGCGGGAGTCTCCTACGAGCAGTACTTC | CASSQEIFLAGVSYEQYF